The 8 T cell receptor beta chains below all came from one sample that was sequenced in a study of cytomegalovirus exposure and HLA in healthy donors. Primers for the PCR totalled 60 Vbeta and 13 Jbeta. Sequenced by immunoSEQ multiplex PCR; TCRdb stores in-frame clones only, minus some. This table holds about 200,000 clones. Material for sequencing was PBMCs. The receptors were gathered from a boy younger than 18 in good health and CMV-seronegative.

The V call is TRBV7-2, the J call TRBJ2-6; the D gene is possibly TRBD2 (5 bases). Between the trimmed V and J ends, which lost 2 bases and 0 bases, there was a span of 11 bases. The germline CDR1 and CDR2 sequences are SGHTA and FQGNSA. The CDR3 covers 17 residues. CDR3 sequence reads: CASSLPRRLSGANVLTF. For the CDR3, the DNA is TGTGCCAGCAGCTTACCACGGAGGCTCTCTGGGGCCAACGTCCTGACTTTC.

The chain couples TRBV6-5 to TRBJ2-7; the match to TRBD2 covers 7 bases. This CDR3 region has 12 residues. The trim removed 7 bases at V and 7 bases at J, leaving 7 bases unmatched. Germline V CDR1 and CDR2: MNHEY, SVGAGI. Here the CDR3 reads CASKDLSGEQYF. In DNA, the CDR3 is TGTGCCAGCAAAGACCTTAGCGGGGAGCAGTACTTC.

In DNA form, the CDR3 reads TGTGCCAGCAGTTACCAGGGTCGTAATAGCAATCAGCCCCAGCATTTT. Its protein product is CASSYQGRNSNQPQHF. V usage is TRBV28 and J usage is TRBJ1-5; possible D gene TRBD1, 5 bases. The CDR3 extends over 16 amino acids. CDR1 is MDHEN, CDR2 SYDVKM, per germline. V lost 4 bases and J 0 bases, leaving 13 bases between the germline ends.

The chain joins TRBV9 to TRBJ2-1; 8 bases map to TRBD2. The length of the CDR3 is 15 residues. Germline values: CDR1 SGDLS, CDR2 YYNGEE. V lost 4 bases and J lost 14; bases outside the gene matches: 17. CDR3 amino acids: CASSPGGDWLGSKFF. The CDR3 DNA follows: TGTGCCAGCAGCCCCGGGGGGGACTGGTTAGGGTCCAAGTTCTTC.

The chain carries TRBV7-9 and TRBJ1-3; D call uncertain. V shed 5 bases and J shed 3 bases, with 8 bases lying between them. CDR1 SEHNR and CDR2 FQNEAQ come from the germline V gene (reference sequence). CDR3 size: 13 residues. The CDR3 DNA reads as TGTGCCAGCAGCCCCGAGGTTGGAAACACCATATATTTT. Protein: CASSPEVGNTIYF. Combining the CDR3 with reference TRBV7-9 and TRBJ1-3 gives the whole variable domain DTGVSQNPRHKITKRGQNVTFRCDPISEHNRLYWYRQTLGQGPEFLTYFQNEAQLEKSRLLSDRFSAERPKGSFSTLEIQRTEQGDSAMYLCASSPEVGNTIYFGEGSWLTVV.

V is TRBV10-3 and J is TRBJ1-1; weak D call: TRBD1 (6 bases). Germline V lookup: CDR1 ENHRY, CDR2 SYGVKD. The CDR3 extends over 14 amino acids. V shed 3 bases and J shed 1 base, with 9 bases lying between them. The CDR3 region is CAISDGGSNTEAFF. CDR3 coding DNA: TGTGCCATCAGTGATGGGGGCTCGAACACTGAAGCTTTCTTT.

The CDR3 bases are TGTGCCAGCACCCTGCTAAACACTGAAGCTTTCTTT. It yields the protein CASTLLNTEAFF. The rearrangement uses TRBV6-5 and TRBJ1-1, with D unclear. Trimming left V 7 bases short and J 2 bases short, with 8 bases between. Germline V gives CDR1 MNHEY, CDR2 SVGAGI. The CDR3 is 12 amino acids.

The gene calls are TRBV7-3 and TRBJ2-2, with 8 positions matching TRBD1. This CDR3 contains 16 residues. CDR1 SGHTA and CDR2 FQGTGA come from the germline V gene. V trimming: 3 bases; J trimming: 4 bases; junction bases outside the gene matches: 7. CDR3 loop: CASSLGAGGFTGELFF. For the CDR3, the DNA is TGTGCCAGCAGCTTGGGGGCAGGGGGCTTCACCGGGGAGCTGTTTTTT.